This TCR beta chain was captured by sequencing in a study of T-cell reconstitution after alpha-beta-depleted transplantation in children. This clonotype turned up a few times. Unique molecular identifiers were built into the TCRbeta library. MiXCR, applied by TCRdb to the PCR reads, yields one record per CDR3 protein. The sample contains fewer than 250,000 distinct CDR3 sequences, more than 15% of which appear only once. The sequence came from a male patient between 2 and 10 years old who had a stem cell transplant for acute lymphoblastic leukemia, so the T cells may come from the graft donor. Material: PBMCs, mostly from graft donor cells, obtained 360 days after TCRalphabeta/CD19-depleted stem cell transplant.

The CDR3 reads CATSDSRDVSYEQYF. The CDR3 nucleotides read TGTGCCACCAGTGATTCGCGGGACGTCTCCTACGAGCAGTACTTC. The V call is TRBV24-1, the J call TRBJ2-7; the D gene is possibly TRBD2 (6 bases). CDR1 is KGHDR, CDR2 SFDVKD, per germline. The V gene lost 2 bases and the J gene lost 0 bases, with 10 bases spanning the gap. The CDR3 has 15 residues.